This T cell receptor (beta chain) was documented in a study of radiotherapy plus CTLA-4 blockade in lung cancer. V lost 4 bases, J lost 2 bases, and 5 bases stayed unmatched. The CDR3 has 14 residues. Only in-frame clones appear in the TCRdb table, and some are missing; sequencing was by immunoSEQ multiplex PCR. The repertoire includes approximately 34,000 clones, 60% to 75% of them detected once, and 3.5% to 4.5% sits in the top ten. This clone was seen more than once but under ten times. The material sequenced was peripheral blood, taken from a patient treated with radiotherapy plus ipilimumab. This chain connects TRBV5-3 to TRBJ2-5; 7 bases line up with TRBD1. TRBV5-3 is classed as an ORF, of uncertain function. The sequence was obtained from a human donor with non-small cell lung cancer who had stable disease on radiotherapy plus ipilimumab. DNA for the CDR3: TGTGCCAGAAGCCGCCGGGACAGACAAGAGACCCAGTACTTC. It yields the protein CARSRRDRQETQYF.